The 9 T cell receptor beta chains reported below all come from one sample, sequenced in a study of cytomegalovirus exposure and HLA in healthy donors. The PCR ran on 60 Vbeta and 13 Jbeta primers. Measured with immunoSEQ multiplex PCR; TCRdb has only the in-frame clones, and not every one. The table for this sample gives roughly 65,000 clones. The sample was PBMCs. Every receptor here comes from a boy between 5 and 17 years old in good health and CMV-seronegative.

The gene calls are TRBV4-1 and TRBJ1-4, with D possibly matching TRBD1 (6 bases). The germline gives CDR1 MGHRA, CDR2 YSYEKL. Trimming removed 4 bases from V and 4 bases from J, with 7 bases in between. CDR3 size: 13 residues. This chain's CDR3 is CASSPDSNEKLFF. The CDR3 DNA reads as TGCGCCAGCAGCCCGGACAGTAATGAAAAACTGTTTTTT.

This chain uses TRBV6-5 with TRBJ1-1; D perhaps matches TRBD1 (6 bases). Looked up from germline, CDR1 is MNHEY and CDR2 is SVGAGI. The CDR3 sequence is 14 residues long. V was trimmed by 2 bases and J by 3 bases, leaving 10 bases between them. The CDR3 is CASSYVAGDTEAFF. The CDR3 DNA reads TGTGCCAGCAGTTACGTGGCAGGGGACACTGAAGCTTTCTTT.

This chain connects TRBV19 to TRBJ1-6, with TRBD1 matching 10 bases. J lost 1 base, V lost 6 bases, and 18 bases had no gene match. CDR1 is LNHDA, CDR2 SQIVND, per germline (reference sequence). The CDR3 spans 21 residues. As DNA, the CDR3 is TGTGCCAGTAGGTTAAACAGTATCCTTGGACAGGGGGGATCCTATAATTCACCCCTCCACTTT. Translated, it gives CASRLNSILGQGGSYNSPLHF. Full variable domain (missing parts from reference TRBV19 and TRBJ1-6): DGGITQSPKYLFRKEGQNVTLSCEQNLNHDAMYWYRQDPGQGLRLIYYSQIVNDFQKGDIAEGYSVSREKKESFPLTVTSAQKNPTAFYLCASRLNSILGQGGSYNSPLHFGNGTRLTVT.

This chain joins TRBV6-5 and TRBJ2-2, with 11 bases fitting TRBD1. The CDR3 contains 15 residues. CDR1 is MNHEY, CDR2 SVGAGI, per germline. V dropped 8 bases and J dropped 5; count of bases not matched to a gene: 7. The CDR3 bases are TGTGCCAGCTTCGGACAGGGGGCCCGGACCGGGGAGCTGTTTTTT. It translates to CASFGQGARTGELFF.

The rearrangement links TRBV30 to TRBJ1-1; TRBD1 might be the D (5 bases). This CDR3 has 13 residues. Deletions cut 0 bases from V and 3 bases from J, with 8 bases between. CDR1 and CDR2 (germline): GTSNPN, SVGIG (reference sequence). The CDR3 DNA sequence: TGTGCCTGGAGTGTCCAGGGCTACACTGAAGCTTTCTTT. It specifies CAWSVQGYTEAFF.

The genes are TRBV10-3 and TRBJ2-5; D possibly corresponds to TRBD2 (5 bases). Judging by the DNA end, TRBJ2-7 fits better; the J call may be wrong. From germline, CDR1 is ENHRY and CDR2 SYGVKD. This CDR3 has 14 amino acids. CDR3 protein: CAISSGRESYEQYF. As DNA, the CDR3 is TGTGCCATCAGTAGCGGACGGGAATCCTACGAGCAGTACTTC.

The rearrangement joins TRBV6-1 to TRBJ2-5; 8 positions match TRBD1. This CDR3 spans 14 amino acids. CDR1 and CDR2 (germline): MNHNS, SASEGT. The J segment lost 3 bases and the V segment lost 4 bases, leaving 4 bases of the junction unmatched. The CDR3 DNA follows: TGTGCCAGCAGTGGCGGGACAGGAAAAGAGACCCAGTACTTC. Protein sequence: CASSGGTGKETQYF.

The chain recombines TRBV5-4 with TRBJ2-7; the D is unclear. Germline loops: CDR1 SGHNT, CDR2 YYREEE (reference sequence). V lost 4 bases to trimming and J lost 1 base, with 9 bases between them. The length of the CDR3 is 13 residues. The CDR3 reads CASSPTGSYEQYF. CDR3 DNA: TGTGCCAGCAGCCCGACTGGATCCTACGAGCAGTACTTC.

V and J are TRBV4-1 and TRBJ2-5; the D gene is possibly TRBD2 (6 bases). The end of the DNA aligns better with TRBJ2-7, so the J call may be wrong. CDR3 length: 15 amino acids. Germline V gene sequence: CDR1 MGHRA, CDR2 YSYEKL. The CDR3 loop reads CASSQEGGITYEQYF. The CDR3 bases are TGCGCCAGCAGCCAAGAAGGCGGGATCACCTACGAGCAGTACTTC.